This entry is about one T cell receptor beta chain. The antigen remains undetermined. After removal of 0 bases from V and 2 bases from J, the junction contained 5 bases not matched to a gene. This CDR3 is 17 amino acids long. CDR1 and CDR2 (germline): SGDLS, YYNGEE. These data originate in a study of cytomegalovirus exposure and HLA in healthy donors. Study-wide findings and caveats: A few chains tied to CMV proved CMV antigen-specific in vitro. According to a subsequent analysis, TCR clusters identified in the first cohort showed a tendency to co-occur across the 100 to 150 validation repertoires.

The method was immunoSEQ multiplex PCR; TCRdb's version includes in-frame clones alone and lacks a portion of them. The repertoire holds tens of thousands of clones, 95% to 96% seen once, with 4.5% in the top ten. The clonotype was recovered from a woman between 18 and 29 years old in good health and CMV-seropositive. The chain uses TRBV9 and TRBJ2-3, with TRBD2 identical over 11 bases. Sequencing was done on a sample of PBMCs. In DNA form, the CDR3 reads TGTGCCAGCAGCGTAGGGCCTAGCGGGAGGAACACAGATACGCAGTATTTT. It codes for CASSVGPSGRNTDTQYF.